The 16 T cell receptor beta chains listed next were all sequenced from one sample in a study of cytomegalovirus exposure and HLA in healthy donors. 13 Jbeta primers and 60 Vbeta primers were used for the PCR. This table comes from immunoSEQ multiplex PCR, and its TCRdb copy is limited to in-frame clones, with some not included. The data hold a few hundred thousand clones, with over 80% observed a single time. The sample comprised PBMCs. The receptor source for this set is a woman between 50 and 59 years old in good health and CMV-seropositive.

A single count supports this clone. V and J are TRBV7-2 and TRBJ2-1; 9 bases map to TRBD2. In germline, CDR1 is SGHTA, CDR2 FQGNSA. The CDR3 sequence is 16 residues long. V lost 1 base, J lost 8 bases, and 9 bases stayed unmatched. CDR3 loop: CASSLEGGGAVDEQFF. For the CDR3, the DNA is TGTGCCAGCAGCTTAGAGGGCGGGGGGGCGGTGGATGAGCAGTTCTTC.

In its sample, this clone was seen a few times. The CDR3 nucleotides are TGTGCCAGCAGCTTCCAGGGGCGGATTAATGAAAAACTGTTTTTT. This encodes CASSFQGRINEKLFF. V usage is TRBV7-9 and J usage is TRBJ1-4; possibly TRBD1 for D (6 bases). This CDR3 is built from 15 residues. Trimming removed 3 bases from V and 4 bases from J, with 12 bases in between. Germline V lookup: CDR1 SEHNR, CDR2 FQNEAQ (reference sequence).

The rearrangement joins TRBV30 to TRBJ2-3; D is unclear. CDR1 and CDR2 from the germline V gene are GTSNPN and SVGIG (reference sequence). The CDR3 extends over 13 amino acids. Trimming left V 2 bases short and J 2 bases short, with 8 bases between. In DNA form, the CDR3 reads TGTGCCTGGAGTTGGAGCTACACAGATACGCAGTATTTT. It translates to CAWSWSYTDTQYF.

In DNA, the CDR3 is TGTGCCAGCAGCCTCGGAGTGACCGGGGAGCTGTTTTTT. This translates into CASSLGVTGELFF. The gene calls are TRBV5-6 and TRBJ2-2; D is unclear. The CDR3 loop spans 13 amino acids. V shed 4 bases and J shed 5 bases, with 9 bases lying between them. Per the germline V gene, CDR1 is SGHDT and CDR2 is YYEEEE.

The chain joins TRBV5-1 to TRBJ1-6; D may be TRBD1 (6 bases). The ends were cut back, 0 bases at V and 2 bases at J, with 12 bases in the middle. The CDR3 has 17 residues. Looked up from germline, CDR1 is SGHRS and CDR2 is YFSETQ. The CDR3 coding sequence is TGCGCCAGCAGCTTGGCGGGGGGGGCCCCCTATAATTCACCCCTCCACTTT. Translating gives CASSLAGGAPYNSPLHF.

V usage is TRBV7-2 and J usage is TRBJ2-5, with D perhaps matching TRBD2 (5 bases). The germline CDR1 and CDR2 sequences are SGHTA and FQGNSA. V was trimmed by 3 bases and J by 5 bases, leaving 13 bases between them. The length of the CDR3 is 14 residues. CDR3 coding DNA: TGTGCCAGCAGCTTGAGGGCTAGGCGGGAGACCCAGTACTTC. As protein: CASSLRARRETQYF. Full variable domain (remainder filled in from reference TRBV7-2 and TRBJ2-5): GAGVSQSPSNKVTEKGKDVELRCDPISGHTALYWYRQSLGQGLEFLIYFQGNSAPDKSGLPSDRFSAERTGGSVSTLTIQRTQQEDSAVYLCASSLRARRETQYFGPGTRLLVL.

The V gene is TRBV25-1, the J gene TRBJ1-6; TRBD1 might be the D (6 bases). This CDR3 is built from 14 residues. Trimming stripped 3 bases from V and 8 bases from J, with 11 bases between. Per the germline V gene, CDR1 is MGHDK and CDR2 is SYGVNS. The CDR3 sequence: CASSDTGRYSPLHF. Here the CDR3 DNA reads TGTGCCAGCAGTGATACAGGGCGTTATTCACCCCTCCACTTT.

V usage is TRBV27 and J usage is TRBJ2-5, with D perhaps TRBD1 (5 bases). The end of the DNA fits TRBJ2-7 better, so the J call may be wrong. Germline V CDR1 and CDR2: MNHEY, SMNVEV (reference sequence). This CDR3 has 15 amino acids. The CDR3 DNA reads as TGTGCCAGCAGTTTCCATAGGACAAAAGCCTACGAGCAGTACTTC. Translating gives CASSFHRTKAYEQYF.

The gene calls are TRBV7-9 and TRBJ1-2; D is ambiguous. The CDR3 totals 12 residues. The V gene lost 3 bases and the J gene lost 4 bases, with 6 bases spanning the gap. The V gene's germline CDR1 is SEHNR and CDR2 FQNEAQ (reference sequence). The chain's CDR3 is CASSFGVYGYTF. The CDR3 nucleotides are TGTGCCAGCAGCTTCGGGGTCTATGGCTACACCTTC.

The rearrangement links TRBV11-2 to TRBJ1-1; D gene uncertain. The CDR3 consists of 13 residues. V was pared by 8 bases and J by 0 bases, with 10 bases between. Per the germline V gene, CDR1 is SGHAT and CDR2 is FQNNGV. In DNA form, the CDR3 reads TGTGCCAGCGCTAGAGCTCTGAACACTGAAGCTTTCTTT. Residues: CASARALNTEAFF.

This clone was recorded once. J is TRBJ2-5 and V is TRBV7-7; 8 bases match TRBD2. The V and J ends lost 2 bases and 5 bases, in that order; junction bases with no gene match: 7. The CDR3 is made up of 15 amino acids. In germline, CDR1 is SSHAT, CDR2 FNYEAQ (reference sequence). The chain's CDR3 is CASSLNRGGRETQYF. CDR3 coding DNA: TGTGCCAGCAGCTTAAATCGGGGGGGCCGGGAGACCCAGTACTTC.

Only a few counts were recorded for this clone. The sample has other DNA sequences that encode this CDR3 too. The chain is built from TRBV29-1 and TRBJ1-1, with a weak D call TRBD1 (6 bases). With 0 bases removed from V and 2 bases from J, the gap between germline ends came to 10 bases. This CDR3 spans 14 amino acids. Germline V lookup: CDR1 SQVTM, CDR2 ANQGSEA. CDR3 bases: TGCAGCGTTGAAGATACAGGGAGCAACACTGAAGCTTTCTTT. This translates into CSVEDTGSNTEAFF. The whole variable domain, remainder taken from reference TRBV29-1 and TRBJ1-1, is SAVISQKPSRDICQRGTSLTIQCQVDSQVTMMFWYRQQPGQSLTLIATANQGSEATYESGFVIDKFPISRPNLTFSTLTVSNMSPEDSSIYLCSVEDTGSNTEAFFGQGTRLTVV.

The J gene is TRBJ2-7, the V gene TRBV5-4; possibly TRBD2 for D (5 bases). Germline CDR1 is SGHNT and CDR2 is YYREEE (reference sequence). V was cut by 10 bases and J by 2 bases, with 16 bases left in between. The CDR3 consists of 13 residues. The CDR3 protein is CARYPGITYEQYF. Here the CDR3 DNA reads TGTGCCCGCTACCCGGGGATAACCTACGAGCAGTACTTC.

The CDR3 spells CAWSGRAEGNQPQHF. The CDR3 DNA reads TGTGCCTGGAGTGGCAGGGCTGAGGGCAATCAGCCCCAGCATTTT. This rearrangement joins TRBV30 to TRBJ1-5, with TRBD1 as a possible D gene (5 bases). The CDR3 spans 15 residues. Trimming shortened V by 1 base and J by 2 bases, and 12 bases separated the two germline ends. The germline V gene encodes CDR1 GTSNPN and CDR2 SVGIG (reference sequence). The variable domain in full, with the rest retrieved from reference TRBV30 and TRBJ1-5, is SQTIHQWPATLVQPVGSPLSLECTVEGTSNPNLYWYRQAAGRGLQLLFYSVGIGQISSEVPQNLSASRPQDRQFILSSKKLLLSDSGFYLCAWSGRAEGNQPQHFGDGTRLSIL.

This clone was seen only a few times. The chain recombines TRBV6-5 with TRBJ2-7, with 9 bases that match TRBD2. The V gene's germline CDR1 is MNHEY and CDR2 SVGAGI. The CDR3 is made up of 15 amino acids. V lost 2 bases to trimming and J lost 0 bases; unmatched junction nucleotides: 2. CDR3 sequence: CASSYAGGSSYEQYF. As DNA, the CDR3 is TGTGCCAGCAGTTACGCGGGGGGGAGCTCCTACGAGCAGTACTTC.

This sequence joins TRBV18 and TRBJ1-4, with D maybe TRBD1 (6 bases). This CDR3 is built from 17 residues. The V end lost 2 bases, the J end lost 0 bases, and 13 bases lay between the germline ends. Per the germline V gene, CDR1 is KGHSH and CDR2 is LQKENI. In nucleotides, the CDR3 is TGTGCCAGCTCACCAGAGGACAGCTATGCAACTAATGAAAAACTGTTTTTT. This sequence encodes CASSPEDSYATNEKLFF.